The TCR beta chain described here comes from a study of blood T cells in healthy people across ages. Regarding the study as a whole: PBMCs went unsorted, and a conclusive naive versus antigen-experienced comparison was therefore prevented. The donors' CMV status was not determined, possibly confounding changes in expanded clonotypes.

Per individual sample, total RNA of at least 5 micrograms was extracted. Note on this clonotype: Its antigen is still unknown.

The CDR3 totals 17 residues. V shed 0 bases, J shed 2 bases, and the junction held 9 bases outside the gene matches. In germline, CDR1 is SGHRS, CDR2 YFSETQ. Primed by a sample-barcoded 5' primer and a J-beta primer mix, a second PCR proceeded for 7 to 11 cycles. TCRdb analysed the 5' RACE reads with MiXCR anew, one entry per CDR3 protein. The sample records approximately 800,000 distinct CDR3 sequences, 40% to 65% being singletons. This sequence joins TRBV5-1 and TRBJ2-7; 9 positions match TRBD2. Sequencing was performed on blood. This clonotype originated in a man older than 75 in good health. The CDR3 DNA sequence: TGCGCCAGCAGCTTGGCCGGCCGTAGCGGGAGTACCTACGAGCAGTACTTC. Protein product: CASSLAGRSGSTYEQYF.